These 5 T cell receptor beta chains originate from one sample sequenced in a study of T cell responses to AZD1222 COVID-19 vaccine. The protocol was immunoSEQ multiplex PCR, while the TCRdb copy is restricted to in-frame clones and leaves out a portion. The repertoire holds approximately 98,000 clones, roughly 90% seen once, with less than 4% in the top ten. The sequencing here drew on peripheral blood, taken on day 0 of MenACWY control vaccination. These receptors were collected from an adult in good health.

CDR3 in amino acids: CASSFGTKYEQYF. CDR3 DNA: TGTGCCAGCAGTTTCGGGACAAAATACGAGCAGTACTTC. The chain recombines TRBV6-1 with TRBJ2-7, with D maybe TRBD1 (6 bases). With 5 bases removed from V and 4 bases from J, the gap between germline ends came to 12 bases. This CDR3 has 13 residues. Germline V lookup: CDR1 MNHNS, CDR2 SASEGT.

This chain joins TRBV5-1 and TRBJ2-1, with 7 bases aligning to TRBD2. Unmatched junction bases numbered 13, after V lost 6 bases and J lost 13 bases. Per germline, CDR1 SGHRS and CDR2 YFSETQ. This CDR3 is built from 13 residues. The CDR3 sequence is CASTWGGRGDQFF. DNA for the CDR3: TGCGCCAGCACTTGGGGAGGGAGAGGTGATCAGTTCTTC.

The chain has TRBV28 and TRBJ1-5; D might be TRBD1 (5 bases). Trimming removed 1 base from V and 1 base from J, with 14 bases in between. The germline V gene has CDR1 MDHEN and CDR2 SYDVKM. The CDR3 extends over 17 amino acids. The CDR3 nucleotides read TGTGCCAGCAGTTTATCAGGGATCGGCTACAGCAATCAGCCCCAGCATTTT. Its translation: CASSLSGIGYSNQPQHF.

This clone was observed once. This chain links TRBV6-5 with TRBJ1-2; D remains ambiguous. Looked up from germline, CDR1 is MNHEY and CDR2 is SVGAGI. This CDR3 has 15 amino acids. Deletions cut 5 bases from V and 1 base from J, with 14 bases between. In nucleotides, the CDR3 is TGTGCCAGCAGTCCCCAAGGATCGGTTAACTATGGCTACACCTTC. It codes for CASSPQGSVNYGYTF.

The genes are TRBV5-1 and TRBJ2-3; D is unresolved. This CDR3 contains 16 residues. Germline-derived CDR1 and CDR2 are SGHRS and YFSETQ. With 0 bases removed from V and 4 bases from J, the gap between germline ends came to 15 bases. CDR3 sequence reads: CASSLGARASADTQYF. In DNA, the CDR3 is TGCGCCAGCAGCTTGGGGGCCCGCGCGTCGGCAGATACGCAGTATTTT.